This T cell receptor (beta chain) was profiled in a study of CD8 T cells in Susac syndrome. RNA amounts of 0.5 to 1 ug underwent reverse transcription with random hexamers. From the immunoSEQ multiplex PCR reads, TCRdb called clonotypes with MiXCR, one entry per CDR3 protein. Here the sample spans roughly 150,000 distinct CDR3 sequences, roughly 95% being singletons. This CDR3 is 12 amino acids long. Germline CDR1 MDHEN, CDR2 SYDVKM. V gave up 11 bases and J gave up 1 base, with 11 bases separating them. Sequencing was performed on CD4+ T cells from PBMCs. The J gene is TRBJ1-2, the V gene TRBV28; D unclear. The clonotype originates from a human donor with Susac syndrome. CDR3 residues: CASASVNYGYTF. The CDR3 nucleotides read TGTGCCTCGGCGTCCGTTAACTATGGCTACACCTTC.